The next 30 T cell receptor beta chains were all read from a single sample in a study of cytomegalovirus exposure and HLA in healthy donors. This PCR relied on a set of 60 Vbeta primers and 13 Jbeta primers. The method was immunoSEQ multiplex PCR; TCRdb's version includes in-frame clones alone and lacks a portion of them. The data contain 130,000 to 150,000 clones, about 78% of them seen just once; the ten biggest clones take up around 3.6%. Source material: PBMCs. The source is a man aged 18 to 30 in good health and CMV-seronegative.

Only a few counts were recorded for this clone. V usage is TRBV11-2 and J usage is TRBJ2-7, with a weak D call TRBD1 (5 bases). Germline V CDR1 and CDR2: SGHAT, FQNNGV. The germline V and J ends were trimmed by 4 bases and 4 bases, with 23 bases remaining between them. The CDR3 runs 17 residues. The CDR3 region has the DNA TGTGCCAGCAGCTGGCTAATCGGGCAGGGTCGCCCTTACGAGCAGTACTTC. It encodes CASSWLIGQGRPYEQYF.

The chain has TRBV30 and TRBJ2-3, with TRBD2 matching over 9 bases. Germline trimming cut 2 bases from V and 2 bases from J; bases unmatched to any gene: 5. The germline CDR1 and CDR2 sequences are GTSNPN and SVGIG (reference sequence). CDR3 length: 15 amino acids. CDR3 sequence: CAWSPTSGDTDTQYF. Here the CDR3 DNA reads TGTGCCTGGAGTCCGACTAGCGGAGACACAGATACGCAGTATTTT.

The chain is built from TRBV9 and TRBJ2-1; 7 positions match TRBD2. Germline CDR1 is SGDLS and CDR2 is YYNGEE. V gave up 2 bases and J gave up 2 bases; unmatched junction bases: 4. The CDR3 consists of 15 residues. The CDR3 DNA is TGTGCCAGCAGCGTGAGCGGGACTGCCTACAATGAGCAGTTCTTC. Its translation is CASSVSGTAYNEQFF. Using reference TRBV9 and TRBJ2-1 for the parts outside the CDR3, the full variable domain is DSGVTQTPKHLITATGQRVTLRCSPRSGDLSVYWYQQSLDQGLQFLIQYYNGEERAKGNILERFSAQQFPDLHSELNLSSLELGDSALYFCASSVSGTAYNEQFFGPGTRLTVL.

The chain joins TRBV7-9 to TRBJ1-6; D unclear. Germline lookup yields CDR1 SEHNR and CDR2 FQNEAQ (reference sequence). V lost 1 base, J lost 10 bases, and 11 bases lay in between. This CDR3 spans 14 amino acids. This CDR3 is CASSLGPPGSPLHF. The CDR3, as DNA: TGTGCCAGCAGCTTAGGTCCTCCGGGATCACCCCTCCACTTT. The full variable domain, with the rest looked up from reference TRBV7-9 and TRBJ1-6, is DTGVSQNPRHKITKRGQNVTFRCDPISEHNRLYWYRQTLGQGPEFLTYFQNEAQLEKSRLLSDRFSAERPKGSFSTLEIQRTEQGDSAMYLCASSLGPPGSPLHFGNGTRLTVT.

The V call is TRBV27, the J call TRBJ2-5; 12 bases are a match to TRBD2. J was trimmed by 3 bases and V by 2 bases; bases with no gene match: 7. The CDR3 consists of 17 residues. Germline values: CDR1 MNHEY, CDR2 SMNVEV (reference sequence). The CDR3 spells CASSLTGLAGYEETQYF. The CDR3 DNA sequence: TGTGCCAGCAGTTTAACAGGACTAGCGGGATATGAAGAGACCCAGTACTTC.

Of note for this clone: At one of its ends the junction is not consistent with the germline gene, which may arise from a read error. The CDR3 DNA follows: TGCGCCAGCAGTGAGTCGATAAAGGACTATAGCACCGGGGGGCTGTTTTTT. Translating it yields CASSESIKDYSTGGLFF. The V and J genes are TRBV10-1 and TRBJ2-2, with a tentative D call TRBD2 (6 bases). The CDR3 runs 17 residues. Germline CDR1 is WNHNN and CDR2 is SYGVQD (reference sequence).

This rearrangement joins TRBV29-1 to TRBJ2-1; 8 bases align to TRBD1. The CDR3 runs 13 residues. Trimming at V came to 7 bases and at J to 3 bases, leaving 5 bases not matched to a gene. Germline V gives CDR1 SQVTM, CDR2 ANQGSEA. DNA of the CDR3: TGCAGCGGCAGACAGGGGAGCTACAATGAGCAGTTCTTC. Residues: CSGRQGSYNEQFF.

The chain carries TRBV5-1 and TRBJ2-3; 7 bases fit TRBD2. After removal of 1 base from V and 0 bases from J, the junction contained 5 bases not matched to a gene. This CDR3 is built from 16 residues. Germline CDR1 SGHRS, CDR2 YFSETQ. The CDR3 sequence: CASSLNPAGSTDTQYF. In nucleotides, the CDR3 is TGCGCCAGCAGCTTGAATCCAGCGGGAAGCACAGATACGCAGTATTTT.

The CDR3 DNA reads as TGTGCCAGCAGCTTAGAATGGGAGGATGATACGCAGTATTTT. The encoded protein is CASSLEWEDDTQYF. This rearrangement joins TRBV7-8 to TRBJ2-3, with a tentative D call TRBD2 (6 bases). The CDR3 consists of 14 residues. The germline V and J ends were trimmed by 1 base and 6 bases, with 11 bases remaining between them. Germline-derived CDR1 and CDR2 are SGHVS and FQNEAQ.

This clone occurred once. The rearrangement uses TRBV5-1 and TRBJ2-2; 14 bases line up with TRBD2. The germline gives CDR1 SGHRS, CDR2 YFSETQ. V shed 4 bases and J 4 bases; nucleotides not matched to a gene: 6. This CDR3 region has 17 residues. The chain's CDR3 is CASSPGLAGVITGELFF. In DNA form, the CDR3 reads TGCGCCAGCAGCCCGGGACTAGCGGGAGTAATCACCGGGGAGCTGTTTTTT.

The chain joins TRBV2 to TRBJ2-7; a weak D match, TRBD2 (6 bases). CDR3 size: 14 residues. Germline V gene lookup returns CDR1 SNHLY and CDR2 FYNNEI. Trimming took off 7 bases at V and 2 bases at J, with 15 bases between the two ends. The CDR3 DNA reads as TGTGCCAGCACCATCCGGTCGGGGGCCTACGAGCAGTACTTC. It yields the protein CASTIRSGAYEQYF.

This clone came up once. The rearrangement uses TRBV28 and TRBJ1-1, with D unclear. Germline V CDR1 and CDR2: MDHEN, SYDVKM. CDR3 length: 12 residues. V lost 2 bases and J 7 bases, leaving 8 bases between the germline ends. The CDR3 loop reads CASSLGQIEAFF. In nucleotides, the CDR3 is TGTGCCAGCAGTTTAGGGCAGATTGAAGCTTTCTTT.

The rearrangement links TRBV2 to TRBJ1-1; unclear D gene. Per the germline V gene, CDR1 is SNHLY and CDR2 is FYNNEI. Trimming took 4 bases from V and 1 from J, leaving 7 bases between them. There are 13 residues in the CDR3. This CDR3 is CASSGRENTEAFF. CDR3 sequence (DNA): TGTGCCAGCAGTGGACGGGAGAACACTGAAGCTTTCTTT.

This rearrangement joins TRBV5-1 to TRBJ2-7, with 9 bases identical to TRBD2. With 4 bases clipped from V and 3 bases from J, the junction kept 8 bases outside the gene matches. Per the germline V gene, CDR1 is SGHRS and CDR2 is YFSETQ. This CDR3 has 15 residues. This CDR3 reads CASSGSGGRNYEQYF. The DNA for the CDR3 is TGCGCCAGCAGCGGGAGCGGGGGGAGGAACTACGAGCAGTACTTC. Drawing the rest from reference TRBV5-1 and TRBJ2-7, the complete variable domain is KAGVTQTPRYLIKTRGQQVTLSCSPISGHRSVSWYQQTPGQGLQFLFEYFSETQRNKGNFPGRFSGRQFSNSRSEMNVSTLELGDSALYLCASSGSGGRNYEQYFGPGTRLTVT.

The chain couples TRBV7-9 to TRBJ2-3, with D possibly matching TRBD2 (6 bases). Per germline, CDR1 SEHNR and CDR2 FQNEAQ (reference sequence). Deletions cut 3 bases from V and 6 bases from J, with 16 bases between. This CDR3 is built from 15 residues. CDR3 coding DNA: TGTGCCAGCAGCTTTCTAGCGTTTGGGGCGGATACGCAGTATTTT. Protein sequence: CASSFLAFGADTQYF.

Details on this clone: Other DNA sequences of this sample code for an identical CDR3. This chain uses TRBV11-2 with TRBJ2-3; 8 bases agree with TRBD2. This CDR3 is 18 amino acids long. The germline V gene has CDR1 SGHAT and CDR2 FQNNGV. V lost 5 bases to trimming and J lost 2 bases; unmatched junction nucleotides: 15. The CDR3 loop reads CASSLPKGVAGYTDTQYF. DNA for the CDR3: TGTGCCAGCAGCCTGCCGAAAGGGGTAGCGGGATACACAGATACGCAGTATTTT.

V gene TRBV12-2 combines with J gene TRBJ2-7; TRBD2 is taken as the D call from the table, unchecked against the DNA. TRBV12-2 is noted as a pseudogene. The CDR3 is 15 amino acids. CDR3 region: CRTRLRGSSLNEQYF. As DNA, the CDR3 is TGTAGAACTCGGTTGCGGGGCAGTTCCCTGAACGAGCAGTACTTC.

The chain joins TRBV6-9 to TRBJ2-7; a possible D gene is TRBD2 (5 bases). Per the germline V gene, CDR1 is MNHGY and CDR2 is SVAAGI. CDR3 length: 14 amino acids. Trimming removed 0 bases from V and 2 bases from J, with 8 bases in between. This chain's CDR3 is CASSYSGVPYEQYV. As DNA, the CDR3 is TGTGCCAGCAGTTATTCCGGGGTTCCCTACGAGCAGTACGTC.

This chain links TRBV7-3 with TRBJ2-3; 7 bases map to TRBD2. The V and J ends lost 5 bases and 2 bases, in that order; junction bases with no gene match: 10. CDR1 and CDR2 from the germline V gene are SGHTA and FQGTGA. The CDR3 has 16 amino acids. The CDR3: CASSGGVAHFTDTQYF. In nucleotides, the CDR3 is TGTGCCAGCAGCGGGGGGGTGGCCCACTTCACAGATACGCAGTATTTT.

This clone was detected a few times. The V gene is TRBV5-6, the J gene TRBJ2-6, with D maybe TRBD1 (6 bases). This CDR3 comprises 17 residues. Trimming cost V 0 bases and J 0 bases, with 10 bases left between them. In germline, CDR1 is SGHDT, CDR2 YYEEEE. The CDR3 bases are TGTGCCAGCAGCTTGGGGGACAAGTACTCTGGGGCCAACGTCCTGACTTTC. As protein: CASSLGDKYSGANVLTF.

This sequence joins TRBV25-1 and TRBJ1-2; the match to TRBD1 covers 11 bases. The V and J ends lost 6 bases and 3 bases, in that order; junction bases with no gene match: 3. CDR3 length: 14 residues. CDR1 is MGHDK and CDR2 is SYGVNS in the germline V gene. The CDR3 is CASRGTGGDYGYTF. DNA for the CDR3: TGTGCCAGCAGGGGGACAGGGGGTGACTATGGCTACACCTTC.

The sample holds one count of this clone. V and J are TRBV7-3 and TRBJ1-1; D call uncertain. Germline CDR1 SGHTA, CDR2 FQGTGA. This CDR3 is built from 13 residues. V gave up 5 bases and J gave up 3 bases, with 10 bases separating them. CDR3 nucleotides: TGTGCCAGCAGCCCTGAGATGGACACTGAAGCTTTCTTT. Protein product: CASSPEMDTEAFF.

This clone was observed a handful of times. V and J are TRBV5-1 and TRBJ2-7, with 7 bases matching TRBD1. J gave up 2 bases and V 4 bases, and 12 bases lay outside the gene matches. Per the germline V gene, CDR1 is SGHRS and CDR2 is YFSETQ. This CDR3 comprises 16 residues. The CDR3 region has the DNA TGCGCCAGCAGCCTTGCCCCGACAGGGATGACCTACGAGCAGTACTTC. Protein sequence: CASSLAPTGMTYEQYF. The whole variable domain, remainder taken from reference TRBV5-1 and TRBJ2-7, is KAGVTQTPRYLIKTRGQQVTLSCSPISGHRSVSWYQQTPGQGLQFLFEYFSETQRNKGNFPGRFSGRQFSNSRSEMNVSTLELGDSALYLCASSLAPTGMTYEQYFGPGTRLTVT.

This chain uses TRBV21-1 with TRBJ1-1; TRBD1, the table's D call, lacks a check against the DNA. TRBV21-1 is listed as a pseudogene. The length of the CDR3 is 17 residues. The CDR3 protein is CASSKGGGGQLNTEAFF. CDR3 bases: TGTGCCAGCAGCAAAGGGGGTGGGGGACAATTAAACACTGAAGCTTTCTTT.

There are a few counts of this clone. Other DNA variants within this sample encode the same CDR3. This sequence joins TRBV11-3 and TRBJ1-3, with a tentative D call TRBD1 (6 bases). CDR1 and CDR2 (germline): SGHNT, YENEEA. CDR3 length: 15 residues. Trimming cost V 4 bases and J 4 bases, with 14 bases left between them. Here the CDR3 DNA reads TGTGCCAGCAGCTCCCTACAGGGATCCGGAAACACCATATATTTT. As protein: CASSSLQGSGNTIYF. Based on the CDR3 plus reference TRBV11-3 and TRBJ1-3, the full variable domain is EAGVVQSPRYKIIEKKQPVAFWCNPISGHNTLYWYLQNLGQGPELLIRYENEEAVDDSQLPKDRFSAERLKGVDSTLKIQPAELGDSAVYLCASSSLQGSGNTIYFGEGSWLTVV.

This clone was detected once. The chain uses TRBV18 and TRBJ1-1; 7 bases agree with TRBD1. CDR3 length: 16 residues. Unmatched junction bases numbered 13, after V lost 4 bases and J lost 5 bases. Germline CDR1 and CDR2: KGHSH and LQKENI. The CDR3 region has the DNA TGTGCCAGCTCACTTATTCCGGACAGGTCGTCGACTGAAGCTTTCTTT. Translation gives CASSLIPDRSSTEAFF.

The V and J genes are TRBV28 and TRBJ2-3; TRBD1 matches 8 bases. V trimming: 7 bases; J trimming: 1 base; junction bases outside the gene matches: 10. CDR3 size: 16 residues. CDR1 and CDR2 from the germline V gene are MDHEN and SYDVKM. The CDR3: CASNNQGATGTDTQYF. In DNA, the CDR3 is TGTGCCAGCAACAATCAGGGGGCTACGGGCACAGATACGCAGTATTTT.

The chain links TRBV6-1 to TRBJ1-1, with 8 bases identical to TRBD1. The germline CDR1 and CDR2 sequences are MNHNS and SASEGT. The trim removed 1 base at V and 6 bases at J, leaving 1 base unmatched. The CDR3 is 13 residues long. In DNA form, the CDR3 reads TGTGCCAGCAGTGAAGTACAGGGGGCTGAAGCTTTCTTT. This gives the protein CASSEVQGAEAFF.

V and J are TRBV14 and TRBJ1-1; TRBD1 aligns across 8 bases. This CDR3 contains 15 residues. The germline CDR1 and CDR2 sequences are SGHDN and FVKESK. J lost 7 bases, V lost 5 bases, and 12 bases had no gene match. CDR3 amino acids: CASSVFRGRVIEAFF. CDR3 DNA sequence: TGTGCCAGCAGCGTCTTCAGGGGGCGAGTCATTGAAGCTTTCTTT.

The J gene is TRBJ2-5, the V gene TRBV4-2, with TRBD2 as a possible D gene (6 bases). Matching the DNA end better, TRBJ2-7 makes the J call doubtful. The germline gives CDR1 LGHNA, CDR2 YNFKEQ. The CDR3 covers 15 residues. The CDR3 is CASSFQAGLSYEQYF. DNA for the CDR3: TGTGCCAGCAGCTTTCAAGCGGGTCTCTCCTACGAGCAGTACTTC.